The clone carrying this T cell receptor (beta chain) was seen ten or more times. Individual cDNA molecules were tagged with unique molecular identifiers. TCRdb reprocessed the 5' RACE reads with MiXCR, giving one entry per CDR3 protein. Of fewer than 60,000 distinct CDR3 sequences in the sample, 11% were seen once. This entry is derived from a study of early T cells in non-severe SARS-CoV-2 infection. CDR1 SEHNR and CDR2 FQNEAQ come from the germline V gene (reference sequence). The CDR3 runs to 15 residues. V was pared by 5 bases and J by 7 bases, with 15 bases between. This clonotype originated in an adult who was a healthcare worker with PCR-confirmed SARS-CoV-2 infection or an uninfected control (not recorded which). The sample taken for sequencing was whole blood. J is TRBJ1-6 and V is TRBV7-9; D not certain. CDR3 nucleotide sequence: TGTGCCAGCAGCGAGGCGGGAGGTTGGAATTCACCCCTCCACTTT. It is translated as CASSEAGGWNSPLHF.